A selection of T cell receptor beta chains follows, all from one sample in a study of cytomegalovirus exposure and HLA in healthy donors. Libraries were prepared by immunoSEQ multiplex PCR; TCRdb keeps only in-frame clonotypes and omits some of them. The sample holds approximately 130,000 clones, roughly 80% seen once. Sequences were obtained from PBMCs. The receptors come from a man younger than 40 in good health and CMV-seronegative. Each CDR3 is given with its conserved first and last residue. A D gene is named only where the DNA matches it firmly. Rows give clone size only sometimes, using once, few, many, or a class for an expanded clone.

>TRBV28|-|TRBD1|TRBJ1-2|14
TGTGCCAGCAGTTCCGACAGGGGCGAGTATGGCTACACCTTC
CASSSDRGEYGYTF
>TRBV5-1|-|TRBD1|TRBJ2-7|14
TGCGCCAGCAGCGTCCTCGACAGGGCTTACGAGCAGTACTTC
CASSVLDRAYEQYF
>TRBV6-1|-|-|TRBJ1-1|15
TGTGCCAGCAGTGAACTGGAGGGATCGGGCACTGAAGCTTTCTTT
CASSELEGSGTEAFF
>TRBV14|few|TRBD1|TRBJ1-2|15
TGTGCCAGCAGCTCGCAGGGGGGAGCTAACTATGGCTACACCTTC
CASSSQGGANYGYTF
>TRBV11-2|-|TRBD1|TRBJ1-2|14
TGTGCCAGCAGCTCCGGGACAGGGAAGATGGGCTACACCTTC
CASSSGTGKMGYTF
>TRBV7-2|-|TRBD2|TRBJ2-3|16
TGTGCCAGCAGCTCCAGACTAGCGGCTAGCACAGATACGCAGTATTTT
CASSSRLAASTDTQYF
>TRBV10-3|-|-|TRBJ1-5|15
TGTGCCATCAGTGGGAAGGGGGTCGTCAATCAGCCCCAGCATTTT
CAISGKGVVNQPQHF
>TRBV27|few|TRBD1|TRBJ2-5|16
TGTGCCAGCAAAGGGAGGGACAGGGGGCCCCAAGAGACCCAGTACTTC
CASKGRDRGPQETQYF
>TRBV27|few|-|TRBJ2-1|15
TGTGCCAGCAGTATAGAGGCGGGGCCCCACAATGAGCAGTTCTTC
CASSIEAGPHNEQFF
>TRBV5-4|-|-|TRBJ1-2|14
TGTGCCAGCAGCATAGGGTGGGGGGACTATGGCTACACCTTC
CASSIGWGDYGYTF
>TRBV5-6|-|-|TRBJ2-5|15
TGTGCCAGCAGTCAACAGGGAGTCGGGCCCAAGGCCCAGTACTTC
CASSQQGVGPKAQYF
>TRBV10-3|-|TRBD1|TRBJ1-1|14
TGTGCCATCAGGATGGACAGGGGGAACACTGAAGCTTTCTTT
CAIRMDRGNTEAFF
>TRBV7-2|-|TRBD1|TRBJ1-1|15
TGTGACAGCAGCTTAGTGAAGGGGGCGGCCACTGAAGCTTTCTTT
CDSSLVKGAATEAFF
>TRBV28|-|-|TRBJ1-1|14
TGTGCCAGCGGCGGGGGGGCACTGAACACTGAAGCTTTCTTT
CASGGGALNTEAFF
>TRBV28|-|TRBD1|TRBJ1-5|17
TGTGCCAGCAGTTCGACAGGGGGCATCGATAGCAATCAGCCCCAGCATTTT
CASSSTGGIDSNQPQHF
>TRBV5-1|-|TRBD2|TRBJ2-3|16
TGCGCCAGCAGCAGTCGGACTAGCGGTTCCGGAGATACGCAGTATTTT
CASSSRTSGSGDTQYF
>TRBV19|once|TRBD1|TRBJ1-2|16
TGTGCCAGTAGTATTGACCGGGACAGGGGTGGTTATGGCTACACCTTC
CASSIDRDRGGYGYTF
>TRBV28|many|-|TRBJ2-7|14
TGTGCCAGCAACCATGGACAGAGAGACTACGAGCAGTACTTC
CASNHGQRDYEQYF
>TRBV20-1|-|-|TRBJ2-7|11
TGCAGTGCCCACTCTAGCGATTGGCAGTACTTC
CSAHSSDWQYF
>TRBV28|-|-|TRBJ1-1|14
TGTGCCAGCAGTTTACAGGTAATGAACACTGAAGCTTTCTTT
CASSLQVMNTEAFF
>TRBV19|-|-|TRBJ2-5|16
TGTGCCAGTAGCTCCCAAAGCCGATTGGGGGCGGGGGAGCAGTACTTC
CASSSQSRLGAGEQYF
>TRBV5-6|-|TRBD2|TRBJ2-2|15
TGTGCCAGCAGCTCACTAGCGCTTAACACCGGGGAGCTGTTTTTT
CASSSLALNTGELFF
>TRBV28|-|-|TRBJ2-7|15
TGTGCCAGCAGTTCGCCCCCAGGGGCGGGAGACGAGCAGTACTTC
CASSSPPGAGDEQYF
>TRBV7-8|-|-|TRBJ2-5|15
TGTGCCAGCAGCTCGCTGGGGAGACTTGAAGAGACCCAGTACTTC
CASSSLGRLEETQYF
>TRBV5-1|-|TRBD2|TRBJ2-2|16
TGCGCCAGCAGCTTGGAGGCGGGACTAAACACCGGGGAGCTGTTTTTT
CASSLEAGLNTGELFF
>TRBV5-5|-|-|TRBJ2-5|14
TGTGCCAGCAGCCTGTTAGCTAGGCAAGAGACCCAGTACTTC
CASSLLARQETQYF
>TRBV2|-|-|TRBJ2-7|13
TGTGCCAGCAACGGAGGCTTCTCCTACGAGCAGTACTTC
CASNGGFSYEQYF
>TRBV11-1|-|TRBD1|TRBJ2-5|15
TGTGCCAGCAGCTCCTTAGGACAGGGCGGAGAGACCCAGTACTTC
CASSSLGQGGETQYF
>TRBV5-1|-|TRBD1|TRBJ2-5|13
TGCGCCAGCAAAGGACAGGTGGTGGAGACCCAGTACTTC
CASKGQVVETQYF
>TRBV6-5|-|-|TRBJ1-4|16
TGTGCCAGCAGTTACTCGTGGAGCGCAACTAATGAAAAACTGTTTTTT
CASSYSWSATNEKLFF
>TRBV2|-|-|TRBJ1-1|11
TGTGCCAGCAGTTTCTACACTGAAGCTTTCTTT
CASSFYTEAFF
>TRBV6-5|-|-|TRBJ2-1|15
TGTGCCAGCAGTTACGTAGGCGGAGGGCCGGGTGAGCAGTTCTTC
CASSYVGGGPGEQFF
>TRBV6-4|-|TRBD2|TRBJ2-1|15
TGTGCCAGCAGTGAATCCAGCGGGGAGGTTAATGAGCAGTTCTTC
CASSESSGEVNEQFF
>TRBV9|-|TRBD2|TRBJ2-3|16
TGTGCCAGCAGCGTATTAGCGGGGGCCCGCACAGATACGCAGTATTTT
CASSVLAGARTDTQYF
>TRBV15|-|TRBD2|TRBJ2-1|15
TGTGCCACCAGCGGGGGACTAGCGGTAAACAATGAGCAGTTCTTC
CATSGGLAVNNEQFF
>TRBV30|-|TRBD2|TRBJ2-7|15
TGTGCCTGGATGGGGGGGAACTCGTTCGCCTACGAGCAGTACTTC
CAWMGGNSFAYEQYF
>TRBV7-2|-|-|TRBJ1-1|14
TGTGCCAGCAGCTTATACACACCCGACACTGAAGCTTTCTTT
CASSLYTPDTEAFF
>TRBV2|-|-|TRBJ2-7|16
TGTGCCAGCACCGACACTCTGGACGGTGGGGGAGGCGAGCAGTACTTC
CASTDTLDGGGGEQYF
>TRBV9|-|-|TRBJ2-3|14
TGTGCCAGCAGCCTAGAGGGGAAAACAGATACGCAGTATTTT
CASSLEGKTDTQYF